These 4 T cell receptor beta chains originate from one sample sequenced in a study of a mutant IDH1 vaccine in newly diagnosed glioma. Indicated time point: week 47, end of study. Alongside topical imiquimod, each dose of vaccine comprised 300 ug of mutant IDH1 20-mer peptide. The method was immunoSEQ multiplex PCR; TCRdb's version includes in-frame clones alone and lacks a portion of them. The repertoire includes approximately 34,000 clones, approximately 89% of them detected once, and under 2.5% sits in the top ten. These receptors' antigens are unknown. The sample consisted of PBMCs, taken from a glioma patient whose treatment included an IDH1 peptide vaccine. Source of these receptors: a middle-aged man with glioma.

The rearrangement joins TRBV5-1 to TRBJ2-1; 14 bases map to TRBD2. CDR1 SGHRS and CDR2 YFSETQ come from the germline V gene. J gave up 10 bases and V 4 bases, and 4 bases lay outside the gene matches. This CDR3 is built from 14 residues. As DNA, the CDR3 is TGCGCCAGCAGCAGGGGACTAGCGGGAGCGGAGCAGTTCTTC. Translation: CASSRGLAGAEQFF. The variable domain in full, completed from reference TRBV5-1 and TRBJ2-1, reads KAGVTQTPRYLIKTRGQQVTLSCSPISGHRSVSWYQQTPGQGLQFLFEYFSETQRNKGNFPGRFSGRQFSNSRSEMNVSTLELGDSALYLCASSRGLAGAEQFFGPGTRLTVL.

The chain joins TRBV19 to TRBJ2-1; 7 nucleotides agree with TRBD1. This CDR3 is built from 14 residues. The junction had 10 bases not matched to a gene; V was cut back by 5 bases and J by 9 bases. Looked up from germline, CDR1 is LNHDA and CDR2 is SQIVND (reference sequence). The CDR3 is CASSPRQGVGEQFF. As DNA, the CDR3 is TGTGCCAGTAGTCCAAGACAGGGTGTGGGTGAGCAGTTCTTC.

This chain uses TRBV19 with TRBJ1-1; D possibly corresponds to TRBD1 (6 bases). Germline V gene data show CDR1 as LNHDA and CDR2 as SQIVND (reference sequence). The CDR3 extends over 13 amino acids. V lost 3 bases, J lost 8 bases, and 13 bases lay in between. The CDR3 spells CASSISGTPEAFF. CDR3 in DNA: TGTGCCAGTAGTATCTCCGGGACACCCGAAGCTTTCTTT.

This chain links TRBV28 with TRBJ1-2; no definite D call. The CDR3 totals 15 residues. The V end was cut by 8 bases, the J end by 5 bases, with 21 bases between. Germline V gene data show CDR1 as MDHEN and CDR2 as SYDVKM. CDR3 in amino acids: CASDDRQRAGYGYTF. The DNA for the CDR3 is TGTGCCAGCGACGATCGCCAGAGGGCCGGGTATGGCTACACCTTC.